This T cell receptor beta chain originates from a study of T cell changes during pregnancy in multiple sclerosis. The ends lost 4 bases at V and 1 base at J; junction bases unmatched: 8. The CDR3 has 17 amino acids. In germline, CDR1 is SEHNR, CDR2 FQNEAQ (reference sequence). The repertoire was sequenced with immunoSEQ multiplex PCR; TCRdb's copy has only in-frame clones and lacks some. The table lists around 35,000 clones, 92% of them singletons. The chain carries TRBV7-9 and TRBJ2-7; 12 bases line up with TRBD2. This TCR was recovered from a female donor with multiple sclerosis, enrolled in a pregnancy study. The source was CD4+ T cells from peripheral blood mononuclear cells, collected after pregnancy. Written as DNA, the CDR3 is TGTGCCAGCAGCTACCTAGCGGGAGGGCCTTATTCCTACGAGCAGTACTTC. Translating gives CASSYLAGGPYSYEQYF.